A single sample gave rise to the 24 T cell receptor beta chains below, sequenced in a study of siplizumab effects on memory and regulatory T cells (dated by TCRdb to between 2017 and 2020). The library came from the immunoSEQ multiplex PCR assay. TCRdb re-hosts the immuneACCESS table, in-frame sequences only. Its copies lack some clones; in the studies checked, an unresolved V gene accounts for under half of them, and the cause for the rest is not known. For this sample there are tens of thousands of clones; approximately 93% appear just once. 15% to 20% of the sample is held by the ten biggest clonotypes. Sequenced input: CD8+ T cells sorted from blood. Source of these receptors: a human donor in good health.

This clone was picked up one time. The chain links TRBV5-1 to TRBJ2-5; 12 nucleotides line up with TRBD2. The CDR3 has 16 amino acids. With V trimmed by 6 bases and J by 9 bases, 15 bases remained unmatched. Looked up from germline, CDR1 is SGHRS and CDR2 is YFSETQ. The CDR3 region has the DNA TGCGCCAGCATGCCCTCTCTAGCGGGAGGGTTACGGGCCCAGTACTTC. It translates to CASMPSLAGGLRAQYF. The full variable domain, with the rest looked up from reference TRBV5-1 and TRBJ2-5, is KAGVTQTPRYLIKTRGQQVTLSCSPISGHRSVSWYQQTPGQGLQFLFEYFSETQRNKGNFPGRFSGRQFSNSRSEMNVSTLELGDSALYLCASMPSLAGGLRAQYFGPGTRLLVL.

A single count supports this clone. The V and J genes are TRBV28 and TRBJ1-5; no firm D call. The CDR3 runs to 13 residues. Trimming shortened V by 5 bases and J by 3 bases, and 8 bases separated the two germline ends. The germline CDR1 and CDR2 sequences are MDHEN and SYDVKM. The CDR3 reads CASSAFFNQPQHF. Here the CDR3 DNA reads TGTGCCAGCAGTGCTTTTTTCAATCAGCCCCAGCATTTT.

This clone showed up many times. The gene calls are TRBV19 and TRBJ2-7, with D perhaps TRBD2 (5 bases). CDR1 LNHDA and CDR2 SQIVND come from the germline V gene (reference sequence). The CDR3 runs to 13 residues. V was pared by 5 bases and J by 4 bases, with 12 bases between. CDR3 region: CASSFTTSYEQYF. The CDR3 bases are TGTGCCAGTAGTTTCACCACTAGTTACGAGCAGTACTTC.

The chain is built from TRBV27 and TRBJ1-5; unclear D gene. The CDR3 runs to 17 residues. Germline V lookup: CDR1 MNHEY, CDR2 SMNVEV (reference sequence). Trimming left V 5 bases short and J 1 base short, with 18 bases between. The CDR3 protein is CASSPLLWAQSNQPQHF. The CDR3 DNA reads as TGTGCCAGCAGTCCCCTTCTGTGGGCGCAGAGCAATCAGCCCCAGCATTTT.

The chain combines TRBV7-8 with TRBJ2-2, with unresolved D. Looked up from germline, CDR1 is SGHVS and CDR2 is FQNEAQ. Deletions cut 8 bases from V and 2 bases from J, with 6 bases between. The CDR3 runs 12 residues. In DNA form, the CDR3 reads TGTGCCAGCGTGCAAAACACCGGGGAGCTGTTTTTT. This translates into CASVQNTGELFF.

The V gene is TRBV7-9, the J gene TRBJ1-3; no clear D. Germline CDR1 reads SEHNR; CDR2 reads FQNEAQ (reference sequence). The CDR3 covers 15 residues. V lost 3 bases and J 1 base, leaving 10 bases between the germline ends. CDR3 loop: CASSFDKLSGNTIYF. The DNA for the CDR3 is TGTGCCAGCAGCTTTGACAAGCTGTCTGGAAACACCATATATTTT.

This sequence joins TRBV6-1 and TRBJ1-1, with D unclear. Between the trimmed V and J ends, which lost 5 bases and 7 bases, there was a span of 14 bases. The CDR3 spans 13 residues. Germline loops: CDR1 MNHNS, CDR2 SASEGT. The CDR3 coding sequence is TGTGCCAGCAGTTTGCTTTCGAGATATGAAGCTTTCTTT. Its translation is CASSLLSRYEAFF.

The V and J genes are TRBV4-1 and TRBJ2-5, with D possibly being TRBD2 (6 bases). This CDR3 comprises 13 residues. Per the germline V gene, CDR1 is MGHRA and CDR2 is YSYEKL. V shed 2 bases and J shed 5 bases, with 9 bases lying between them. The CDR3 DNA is TGCGCCAGCAGCCAATCCGCGGGGGAGACCCAGTACTTC. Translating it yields CASSQSAGETQYF.

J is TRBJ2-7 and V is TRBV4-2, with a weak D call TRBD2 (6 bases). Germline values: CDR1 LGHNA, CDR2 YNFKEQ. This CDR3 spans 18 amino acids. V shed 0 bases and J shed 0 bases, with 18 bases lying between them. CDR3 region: CASSQDIEAAGSSYEQYF. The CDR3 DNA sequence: TGTGCCAGCAGCCAAGATATTGAGGCAGCGGGCAGCTCCTACGAGCAGTACTTC.

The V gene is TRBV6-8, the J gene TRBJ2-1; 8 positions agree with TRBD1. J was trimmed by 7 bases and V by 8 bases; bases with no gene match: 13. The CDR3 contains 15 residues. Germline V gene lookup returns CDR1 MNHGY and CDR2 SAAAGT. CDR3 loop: CASVTDRRDRNEQFF. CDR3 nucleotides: TGTGCCAGCGTTACTGACCGAAGGGACAGGAATGAGCAGTTCTTC.

The CDR3 loop reads CASSETSGTYNEQYF. CDR3 sequence (DNA): TGTGCCAGCAGTGAAACTAGCGGGACATATAACGAGCAGTACTTC. The chain has TRBV6-1 and TRBJ2-7, with 10 bases that match TRBD2. The CDR3 extends over 15 amino acids. V gave up 2 bases and J gave up 5 bases; unmatched junction bases: 6. The germline gives CDR1 MNHNS, CDR2 SASEGT.

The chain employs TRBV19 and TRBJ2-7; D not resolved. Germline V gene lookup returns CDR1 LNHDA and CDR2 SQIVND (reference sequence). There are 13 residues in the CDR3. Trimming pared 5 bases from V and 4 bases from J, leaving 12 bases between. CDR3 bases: TGTGCCAGTAGTCCCTTTGTAGGATACGAGCAGTACTTC. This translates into CASSPFVGYEQYF.

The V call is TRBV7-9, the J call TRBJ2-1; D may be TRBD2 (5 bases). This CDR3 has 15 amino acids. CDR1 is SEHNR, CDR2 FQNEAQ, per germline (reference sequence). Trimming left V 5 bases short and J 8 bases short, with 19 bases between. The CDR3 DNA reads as TGTGCCAGCAGCAGCTTATCGGTGGGAGATCATGAGCAGTTCTTC. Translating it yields CASSSLSVGDHEQFF.

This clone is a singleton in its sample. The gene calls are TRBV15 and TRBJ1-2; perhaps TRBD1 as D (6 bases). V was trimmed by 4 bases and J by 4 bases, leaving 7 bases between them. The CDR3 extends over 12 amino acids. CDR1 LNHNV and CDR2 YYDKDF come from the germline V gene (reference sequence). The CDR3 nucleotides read TGTGCCACCAGCACACAGGGCTATGGCTACACCTTC. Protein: CATSTQGYGYTF. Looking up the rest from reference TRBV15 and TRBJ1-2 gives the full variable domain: DAMVIQNPRYQVTQFGKPVTLSCSQTLNHNVMYWYQQKSSQAPKLLFHYYDKDFNNEADTPDNFQSRRPNTSFCFLDIRSPGLGDTAMYLCATSTQGYGYTFGSGTRLTVV.

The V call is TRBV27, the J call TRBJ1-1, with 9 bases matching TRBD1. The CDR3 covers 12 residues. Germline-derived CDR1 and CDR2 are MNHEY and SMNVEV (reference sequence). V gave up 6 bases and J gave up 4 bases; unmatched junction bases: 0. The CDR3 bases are TGTGCCAGCAGGACAGGGGGCACTGAAGCTTTCTTT. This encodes CASRTGGTEAFF.

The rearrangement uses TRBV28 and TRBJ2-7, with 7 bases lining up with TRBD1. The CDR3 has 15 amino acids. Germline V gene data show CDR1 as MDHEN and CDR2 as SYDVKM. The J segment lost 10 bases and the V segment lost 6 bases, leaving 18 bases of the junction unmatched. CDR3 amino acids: CASSANRGPGALQYF. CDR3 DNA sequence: TGTGCCAGCAGCGCGAACAGGGGACCGGGTGCGTTACAGTACTTC.

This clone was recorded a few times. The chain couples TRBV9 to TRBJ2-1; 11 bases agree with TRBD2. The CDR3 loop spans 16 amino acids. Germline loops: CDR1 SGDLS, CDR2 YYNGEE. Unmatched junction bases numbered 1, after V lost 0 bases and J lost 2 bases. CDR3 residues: CASSVDSGRAYNEQFF. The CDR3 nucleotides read TGTGCCAGCAGCGTAGATAGCGGGAGGGCCTACAATGAGCAGTTCTTC.

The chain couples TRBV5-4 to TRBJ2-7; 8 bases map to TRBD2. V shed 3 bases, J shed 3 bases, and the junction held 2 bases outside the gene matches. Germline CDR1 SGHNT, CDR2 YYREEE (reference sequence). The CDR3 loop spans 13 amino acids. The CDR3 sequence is CASSSGGGYEQYF. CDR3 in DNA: TGTGCCAGCAGCTCCGGGGGGGGCTACGAGCAGTACTTC.

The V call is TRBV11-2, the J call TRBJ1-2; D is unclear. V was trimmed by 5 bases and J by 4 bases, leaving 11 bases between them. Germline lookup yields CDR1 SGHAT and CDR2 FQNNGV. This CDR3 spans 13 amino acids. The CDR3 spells CASSGAEIYGYTF. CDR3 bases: TGTGCCAGCAGCGGAGCAGAGATCTATGGCTACACCTTC.

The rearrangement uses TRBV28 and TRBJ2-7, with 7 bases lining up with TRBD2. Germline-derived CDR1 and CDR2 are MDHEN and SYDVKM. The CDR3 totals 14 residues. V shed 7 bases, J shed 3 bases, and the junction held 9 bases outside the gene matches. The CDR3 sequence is CASTEAGTVYEQYF. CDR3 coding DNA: TGTGCCAGCACGGAAGCGGGAACGGTCTACGAGCAGTACTTC.

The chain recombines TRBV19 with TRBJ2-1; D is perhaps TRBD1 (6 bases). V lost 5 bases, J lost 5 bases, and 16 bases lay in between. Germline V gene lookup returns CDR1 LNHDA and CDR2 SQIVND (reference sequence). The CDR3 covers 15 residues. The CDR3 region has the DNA TGTGCCAGTAGTTTCGACAGGCTTACCAACAATGAGCAGTTCTTC. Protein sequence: CASSFDRLTNNEQFF.

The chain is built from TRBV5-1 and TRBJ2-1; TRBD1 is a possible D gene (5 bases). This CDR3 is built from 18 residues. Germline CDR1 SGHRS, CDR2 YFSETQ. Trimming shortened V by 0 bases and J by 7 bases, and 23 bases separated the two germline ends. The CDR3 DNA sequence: TGCGCCAGCAGCTTGGATCCCCACCAGGGCGATAGTTGGAATGAGCAGTTCTTC. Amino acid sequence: CASSLDPHQGDSWNEQFF.

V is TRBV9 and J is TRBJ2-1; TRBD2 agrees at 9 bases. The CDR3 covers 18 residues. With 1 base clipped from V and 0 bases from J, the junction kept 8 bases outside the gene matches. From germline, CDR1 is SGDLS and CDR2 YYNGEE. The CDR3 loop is CASSVSTSGRSSYNEQFF. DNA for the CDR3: TGTGCCAGCAGCGTAAGTACTAGCGGGCGGAGCTCCTACAATGAGCAGTTCTTC. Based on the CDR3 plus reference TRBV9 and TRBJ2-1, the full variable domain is DSGVTQTPKHLITATGQRVTLRCSPRSGDLSVYWYQQSLDQGLQFLIQYYNGEERAKGNILERFSAQQFPDLHSELNLSSLELGDSALYFCASSVSTSGRSSYNEQFFGPGTRLTVL.

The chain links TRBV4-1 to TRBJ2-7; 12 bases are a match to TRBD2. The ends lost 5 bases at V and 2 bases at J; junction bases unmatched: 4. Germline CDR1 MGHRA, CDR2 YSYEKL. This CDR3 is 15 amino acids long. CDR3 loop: CASSDRTSGTYEQYF. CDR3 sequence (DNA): TGCGCCAGCAGCGACCGGACTAGCGGGACCTACGAGCAGTACTTC.